The T cell receptor beta chain described here comes from a study of blood T cell repertoires in COVID-19. About the study: Researchers got acute and convalescent COVID-19 samples from the United States, Italy and Spain. The analysed material was cDNA or gDNA that came from T cells, B-cell-depleted T cells, or PBMCs.

From germline, CDR1 is MNHEY and CDR2 SVGEGT. V lost 4 bases and J lost 0, with 10 bases in between. The CDR3 sequence is 15 residues long. Some clones are missing from TCRdb's copy, which holds only in-frame ones; the method was immunoSEQ multiplex PCR. In the table there are 100,000 to 150,000 clones, 70% to 90% of which are singletons. Material: peripheral blood. The TCR was taken from a man in his 70s who had recovered from COVID-19. The V call is TRBV6-2 or TRBV6-3, the J call TRBJ2-1; D is possibly TRBD1 (6 bases). The CDR3 DNA is TGTGCCAGCAGTTTGACAGGATCCTCCTACAATGAGCAGTTCTTC. Its translation is CASSLTGSSYNEQFF.